This is a list of T cell receptor beta chains from one sample in a study of beta chain features in type 1 diabetes. The assay was immunoSEQ multiplex PCR, and TCRdb's table has in-frame clones only and misses some. The table lists about 650,000 clones, around 12% of them singletons. Sequenced material: naive CD4+ T cells from blood. Receptors originate from a man aged 30-40 years with type 1 diabetes. CDR3s include the opening cysteine and the closing phenylalanine or tryptophan. The order of the fields is J gene, V gene, clone size, D gene, CDR3 DNA, CDR3 protein. D genes are given only for firm matches. A clone size is listed for some rows: how often the clone was seen (once, few, many), or a class if it is expanded.

J: TRBJ2-2
V: TRBV11-2
size: few
D: .
DNA: TGTGCCAGCACCCAAGGTGGCCCTTTGAACACCGGGGAGCTGTTTTTT
CDR3: CASTQGGPLNTGELFF

J: TRBJ2-7
V: TRBV28
size: .
D: TRBD1
DNA: TGTGCCAGCAGTCTACGGGGACAGGGGTACGAGCAGTACTTC
CDR3: CASSLRGQGYEQYF

J: TRBJ2-5
V: TRBV7-6
size: .
D: .
DNA: TGTGCCAGCAGCTTAGTTGGGGTAGGGGAGACCCAGTACTTC
CDR3: CASSLVGVGETQYF

J: TRBJ2-2
V: TRBV12-5
size: few
D: .
DNA: TGTGCTAGTGGTTCCGCGTGGGAATTCACCGGGGAGCTGTTTTTT
CDR3: CASGSAWEFTGELFF

J: TRBJ2-7
V: TRBV5-1
size: .
D: .
DNA: TGCGCCAGCGCAAAGGACCGCTTCTACGAGCAGTACTTC
CDR3: CASAKDRFYEQYF

J: TRBJ2-3
V: TRBV5-1
size: few
D: TRBD1
DNA: TGCGCCAGCAGCGGTCAGGGGGGCACAGATACGCAGTATTTT
CDR3: CASSGQGGTDTQYF

J: TRBJ2-4
V: TRBV6-5
size: few
D: TRBD2
DNA: TGTGCCAGCAGATCTGACGCGGGGGGGCTCCCCATTCAGTACTTC
CDR3: CASRSDAGGLPIQYF

J: TRBJ2-3
V: TRBV5-1
size: few
D: .
DNA: TGCGCCAGCAGCCCACGGACCGGAGGAGCAGATACGCAGTATTTT
CDR3: CASSPRTGGADTQYF

J: TRBJ1-4
V: TRBV7-9
size: few
D: .
DNA: TGTGCCAGCAGCTCACAAAACAGGGTTCGGGAAAAACTGTTTTTT
CDR3: CASSSQNRVREKLFF

J: TRBJ1-5
V: TRBV6-5
size: few
D: .
DNA: TGTGCCAGCAGTGAAGGGCGGAGCAATCAGCCCCAGCATTTT
CDR3: CASSEGRSNQPQHF

J: TRBJ2-5
V: TRBV28
size: few
D: .
DNA: TGTGCCAGCCGCGGCACCCCAGAGACCCAGTACTTC
CDR3: CASRGTPETQYF

J: TRBJ2-3
V: TRBV5-4
size: .
D: TRBD1
DNA: TGTGCCAGCAGTTCTGGACAGGGGAGCACAGATACGCAGTATTTT
CDR3: CASSSGQGSTDTQYF

J: TRBJ2-5
V: TRBV5-1
size: few
D: TRBD2
DNA: TGCGCCAGCAGCAGGGGACTAGCGGTACAAGAGACCCAGTACTTC
CDR3: CASSRGLAVQETQYF

J: TRBJ2-7
V: TRBV27
size: .
D: .
DNA: TGTGCCAGCAGCTCCCCACTCAGACGGGCTAGAGGCGAGCAGTACTTC
CDR3: CASSSPLRRARGEQYF

J: TRBJ1-6
V: TRBV6-5
size: few
D: .
DNA: TGTGCCAGCAGTTACTCGGGACCGCGCTATAATTCACCCCTCCACTTT
CDR3: CASSYSGPRYNSPLHF

J: TRBJ2-7
V: TRBV29-1
size: few
D: .
DNA: TGCAGCGTGGGGGACTACGAGCAGTACTTC
CDR3: CSVGDYEQYF

J: TRBJ1-2
V: TRBV11-2
size: .
D: .
DNA: TGTGCCAGCAGCTTTTCCGACTATAACTATGGCTACACCTTC
CDR3: CASSFSDYNYGYTF

J: TRBJ2-5
V: TRBV28
size: few
D: TRBD1
DNA: TGTGCCAGCGCGACAGGGTTGGCGAAGACCCAGTACTTC
CDR3: CASATGLAKTQYF

J: TRBJ2-3
V: TRBV5-4
size: few
D: .
DNA: TGTGCCAGCAGCCTAGGAGGTGGCGGGACCGATACGCAGTATTTT
CDR3: CASSLGGGGTDTQYF

J: TRBJ2-2
V: TRBV27
size: .
D: .
DNA: TGTGCCAGCAGTCTCTCCCCGGCAGGGGGGTTAGCCGGGGAGCTGTTTTTT
CDR3: CASSLSPAGGLAGELFF

J: TRBJ1-1
V: TRBV9
size: few
D: TRBD1
DNA: TGTGCCAGCAGCGTAGGTCTAGGACAGGGCAACACTGAAGCTTTCTTT
CDR3: CASSVGLGQGNTEAFF

J: TRBJ2-6
V: TRBV14
size: .
D: .
DNA: TGTGCCAGCAGCGTCTCTGGGGCCAACGTCCTGACTTTC
CDR3: CASSVSGANVLTF

J: TRBJ2-1
V: TRBV14
size: few
D: .
DNA: TGTGCCAGCAGCGTCACAGGGTGGGGTGAGCAGTTCTTC
CDR3: CASSVTGWGEQFF

J: TRBJ2-2
V: TRBV10-1
size: .
D: .
DNA: TGCGCCAGCAGTGAATCCTCGGGACCCATTAACACCGGGGAGCTGTTTTTT
CDR3: CASSESSGPINTGELFF

J: TRBJ2-5
V: TRBV7-2
size: .
D: .
DNA: TGTGCCAGCAGCCAGCGGTCTCAAGAGACCCAGTACTTC
CDR3: CASSQRSQETQYF

J: TRBJ1-6
V: TRBV7-2
size: few
D: .
DNA: TGTGCCAGCGAAAGGGAGAGCAACCCGGGTTCACCCCTCCACTTT
CDR3: CASERESNPGSPLHF

J: TRBJ1-5
V: TRBV7-2
size: .
D: .
DNA: TGTGCCAGCAGCTTAGTATCGGGGGTTAATCAGCCCCAGCATTTT
CDR3: CASSLVSGVNQPQHF

J: TRBJ2-3
V: TRBV2
size: few
D: .
DNA: TGTGCCAGCAGTTCAACTTTCTCAGATACGCAGTATTTT
CDR3: CASSSTFSDTQYF

J: TRBJ2-5
V: TRBV28
size: few
D: TRBD2
DNA: TGTGCCAGCATCCGGGGGGGCAGCGAGACCCAGTACTTC
CDR3: CASIRGGSETQYF